These 4 T cell receptor beta chains were sequenced from one sample in a study of blood T cell repertoires in COVID-19. Libraries were prepared by immunoSEQ multiplex PCR; TCRdb keeps only in-frame clonotypes and omits some of them. The sample has hundreds of thousands of clones, 80% to 90% seen once. Sequencing was carried out using PBMCs or T cells enriched from blood (not recorded which). The source is a man aged 18 to 29 who had recovered from COVID-19.

The count of this clone is one. The CDR3 region is CASSTQQGGAEAFF. The DNA for the CDR3 is TGTGCCAGCAGCACTCAGCAGGGTGGTGCTGAAGCTTTCTTT. This chain uses TRBV9 with TRBJ1-1; possible D gene TRBD1, 5 bases. Deletions cut 4 bases from V and 6 bases from J, with 16 bases between. The CDR3 covers 14 residues. Germline V gene sequence: CDR1 SGDLS, CDR2 YYNGEE.

The J gene is TRBJ2-3, the V gene TRBV4-3, with D perhaps matching TRBD2 (5 bases). The CDR3 runs 16 residues. The V gene's germline CDR1 is LGHNA and CDR2 YSLEER. The V end lost 0 bases, the J end lost 6 bases, and 16 bases lay between the germline ends. Here the CDR3 DNA reads TGCGCCAGCAGCCAAGATACGACTACCAGAGGGGATACGCAGTATTTT. This translates into CASSQDTTTRGDTQYF.

The rearrangement uses TRBV3-1 (or the pseudogene TRBV3-2) and TRBJ2-1; 9 positions match TRBD2. CDR1 is LGHDT and CDR2 is YNNKEL in the germline V gene (reference sequence). The CDR3 is 18 residues long. V shed 1 base and J 10 bases; nucleotides not matched to a gene: 17. CDR3: CASSQGAGGLAGSREQFF. DNA for the CDR3: TGTGCCAGCAGCCAAGGGGCCGGGGGCCTAGCGGGGTCTCGGGAGCAGTTCTTC.

The chain links TRBV7-6 to TRBJ2-5, with D unclear. The CDR3 is made up of 17 amino acids. V was pared by 5 bases and J by 3 bases, with 22 bases between. Germline V CDR1 and CDR2: SGHVS, FNYEAQ. The CDR3 sequence: CASSLRWAGSIEETQYF. The CDR3 nucleotides are TGTGCCAGCAGCCTCCGTTGGGCTGGGTCAATTGAAGAGACCCAGTACTTC.